The next 12 T cell receptor beta chains were all read from a single sample in a study of a mutant IDH1 vaccine in newly diagnosed glioma. The time point denotes: week 35, safety follow-up. In the vaccine, a single dose held 300 ug of the mutant IDH1 20-mer peptide, along with topical imiquimod. The data were produced by immunoSEQ multiplex PCR, yet TCRdb's version contains in-frame clones alone and is incomplete. Found here are around 29,000 clones, under 80% of them singletons; the top ten hold about 7.9%. For these receptors, no antigen is known. The sequencing here drew on PBMCs, taken from a glioma patient whose treatment included an IDH1 peptide vaccine. The receptors originated from a man aged 50 to 60 with glioma.

The rearrangement joins TRBV7-6 to TRBJ2-1, with 10 nucleotides matching TRBD1. The V gene end was trimmed by 7 bases and the J gene end by 8 bases; junction bases not matched to a gene: 14. The CDR3 spans 16 residues. Germline-derived CDR1 and CDR2 are SGHVS and FNYEAQ. CDR3 sequence (DNA): TGTGCCAGCACCCGTAGTCAGGGACAGGGGTTTTATGAGCAGTTCTTC. Amino acids: CASTRSQGQGFYEQFF. Filled out from reference TRBV7-6 and TRBJ2-1, the complete variable domain reads GAGVSQSPRYKVTKRGQDVALRCDPISGHVSLYWYRQALGQGPEFLTYFNYEAQQDKSGLPNDRFSAERPEGSISTLTIQRTEQRDSAMYRCASTRSQGQGFYEQFFGPGTRLTVL.

This clone was observed once. The rearrangement uses TRBV20-1 and TRBJ1-1, with D uncertain. Germline V gene data show CDR1 as DFQATT and CDR2 as SNEGSKA (reference sequence). This CDR3 comprises 11 residues. V was clipped by 3 bases and J by 9 bases, with 11 bases between them. In DNA form, the CDR3 reads TGCAGTGCTAGTGTAGCGGCAAAAGCTTTCTTT. Translated, it gives CSASVAAKAFF.

The V call is TRBV7-9, the J call TRBJ1-1; weak D call: TRBD1 (5 bases). The CDR3 is 14 amino acids. Trimming left V 6 bases short and J 2 bases short, with 13 bases between. Per the germline V gene, CDR1 is SEHNR and CDR2 is FQNEAQ (reference sequence). The CDR3 protein is CASRGDGTNTEAFF. CDR3 nucleotide sequence: TGTGCCAGCAGGGGGGACGGTACAAACACTGAAGCTTTCTTT.

V is TRBV2 and J is TRBJ2-7; 15 nucleotides line up with TRBD2. V was pared by 8 bases and J by 6 bases, with 5 bases of the junction left unmatched. Germline assignment: CDR1 SNHLY and CDR2 FYNNEI. There are 14 residues in the CDR3. In DNA form, the CDR3 reads TGTGCCAGCCACCCGGGACTAGCGGGAGGCGAGCAGTACTTC. Its translation is CASHPGLAGGEQYF.

The V and J genes are TRBV30 and TRBJ1-6; no reliable D call. The CDR3 loop spans 16 amino acids. Trimming removed 3 bases from V and 0 bases from J, with 12 bases in between. Germline CDR1 reads GTSNPN; CDR2 reads SVGIG (reference sequence). The CDR3 is CAWRRREGSYNSPLHF. The CDR3, as DNA: TGTGCCTGGAGGAGGAGGGAAGGCTCCTATAATTCACCCCTCCACTTT.

The genes are TRBV27 and TRBJ2-7; D is unresolved. V lost 2 bases, J lost 4 bases, and 9 bases lay in between. This CDR3 is built from 13 residues. The germline gives CDR1 MNHEY, CDR2 SMNVEV (reference sequence). CDR3 amino acids: CASSLQPGYEQYF. The CDR3 nucleotides are TGTGCCAGCAGTTTACAGCCCGGGTACGAGCAGTACTTC.

This chain joins TRBV9 and TRBJ2-1; TRBD1 or TRBD2 may be the D gene (6 bases each). With 0 bases removed from V and 11 bases from J, the gap between germline ends came to 15 bases. The CDR3 runs 14 residues. CDR1 and CDR2 (germline): SGDLS, YYNGEE. As DNA, the CDR3 is TGTGCCAGCAGCGTAGATTCCCGGGGGCTAAAGCAGTTCTTC. This sequence encodes CASSVDSRGLKQFF.

This clone has a single count. The chain uses TRBV6-1 and TRBJ1-5, with D perhaps matching TRBD1 (5 bases). The germline V and J ends were trimmed by 10 bases and 6 bases, with 13 bases remaining between them. The CDR3 has 12 residues. Germline loops: CDR1 MNHNS, CDR2 SASEGT. CDR3 amino acids: CATQEGPQPQHF. In DNA, the CDR3 is TGTGCCACACAGGAGGGACCTCAGCCCCAGCATTTT.

The chain employs TRBV9 and TRBJ2-4, with D uncertain. CDR3 size: 15 residues. Deletions cut 2 bases from V and 0 bases from J, with 9 bases between. CDR1 is SGDLS, CDR2 YYNGEE, per germline. The CDR3 loop reads CASSVEGKAKNIQYF. DNA of the CDR3: TGTGCCAGCAGCGTGGAAGGGAAAGCCAAAAACATTCAGTACTTC.

This clone was observed a few times. The rearrangement links TRBV5-1 to TRBJ1-1; 7 bases line up with TRBD1. CDR1 and CDR2 from the germline V gene are SGHRS and YFSETQ. This CDR3 spans 14 amino acids. Unmatched junction bases numbered 10, after V lost 1 base and J lost 10 bases. CDR3 protein: CASSLTGEDVIAFF. CDR3 bases: TGCGCCAGCAGCTTGACAGGGGAGGACGTAATAGCTTTCTTT.

The chain's CDR3 is CSVLRDRGTSGYTF. The CDR3 DNA follows: TGCAGCGTCCTAAGGGACAGGGGAACGAGCGGCTACACCTTC. V usage is TRBV29-1 and J usage is TRBJ1-2; 10 bases are shared with TRBD1. Trimming took 6 bases from V and 8 from J; bases not matched to a gene: 12. The CDR3 spans 14 residues. The germline CDR1 and CDR2 sequences are SQVTM and ANQGSEA. Combining the CDR3 with reference TRBV29-1 and TRBJ1-2 gives the whole variable domain SAVISQKPSRDICQRGTSLTIQCQVDSQVTMMFWYRQQPGQSLTLIATANQGSEATYESGFVIDKFPISRPNLTFSTLTVSNMSPEDSSIYLCSVLRDRGTSGYTFGSGTRLTVV.

The sample holds one count of this clone. V gene TRBV18 combines with J gene TRBJ1-3, with D maybe TRBD1 (5 bases). From germline, CDR1 is KGHSH and CDR2 LQKENI. Trimming took off 3 bases at V and 4 bases at J, with 10 bases between the two ends. This CDR3 has 14 amino acids. The CDR3 region has the DNA TGTGCCAGCTCACCCGGGACGGTAGGAAACACCATATATTTT. It translates to CASSPGTVGNTIYF. Using reference TRBV18 and TRBJ1-3 for the parts outside the CDR3, the full variable domain is NAGVMQNPRHLVRRRGQEARLRCSPMKGHSHVYWYRQLPEEGLKFMVYLQKENIIDESGMPKERFSAEFPKEGPSILRIQQVVRGDSAAYFCASSPGTVGNTIYFGEGSWLTVV.